The rows below give T cell receptor beta chains drawn from one sample of a study of CD8+ T cells in alopecia areata. Clones were sequenced by immunoSEQ multiplex PCR, and TCRdb holds only the in-frame ones, with some missing. Here the sample spans roughly 200,000 clones, 56% being singletons. Sequenced material: CD8+ T cells sorted from blood. Receptors originate from a human donor in good health. CDR3s leave out the opening cysteine and the closing phenylalanine or tryptophan. The order of the fields is CDR3 protein, clone size, V gene. Not all rows give a size; the values are once, few, many and, for expanded clones, a class.

CDR3 protein: ASSEAPMGRRPQH; clone size: NA; V gene: TRBV2
CDR3 protein: ASSEGPATEQF; clone size: NA; V gene: TRBV2
CDR3 protein: ASSTRTGLIEGYT; clone size: NA; V gene: TRBV6-6
CDR3 protein: STVLRDRGTEAF; clone size: NA; V gene: TRBV29-1
CDR3 protein: ASSQSSGFNSPLH; clone size: once; V gene: TRBV4-1
CDR3 protein: ASSADSQETQY; clone size: once; V gene: TRBV25-1
CDR3 protein: SARTGETYEQY; clone size: NA; V gene: TRBV29-1
CDR3 protein: ASSLTGGAGNTIY; clone size: NA; V gene: TRBV7-3
CDR3 protein: ASRNPGQGHEQY; clone size: NA; V gene: TRBV27
CDR3 protein: SVAPQGSNQPQH; clone size: NA; V gene: TRBV29-1
CDR3 protein: ASSYSRGSTEVEQF; clone size: NA; V gene: TRBV6-5
CDR3 protein: SASLGEEAF; clone size: NA; V gene: TRBV20-1
CDR3 protein: ASSQNDRATLYGYT; clone size: NA; V gene: TRBV5-6
CDR3 protein: ASSLAGGQDTQY; clone size: NA; V gene: TRBV4-1
CDR3 protein: SATGGVSRYGYT; clone size: NA; V gene: TRBV29-1
CDR3 protein: ASRVIAGGQETQY; clone size: NA; V gene: TRBV5-4
CDR3 protein: ASSISTSGGADTQY; clone size: NA; V gene: TRBV11-2
CDR3 protein: ASSHRTPNPYEQY; clone size: NA; V gene: TRBV4-1
CDR3 protein: ASREQGASTEAF; clone size: NA; V gene: TRBV5-6
CDR3 protein: ASRTTGSQY; clone size: NA; V gene: TRBV11-2